This T cell receptor beta chain was captured by sequencing in a study of T cells in Graves' hyperthyroidism and ophthalmopathy. J was trimmed by 4 bases and V by 6 bases; bases with no gene match: 13. CDR3 length equals 18 residues. With a duration under 2 months, the hyperthyroidism was newly diagnosed in patients aged 18 to 65. TCR beta CDR3 sequences were amplified from RNA transcripts. The HTBI primer set was used in a first-round RT-PCR of the TCR CDR3. TCRdb re-called the multiplex PCR reads through MiXCR, storing one row per CDR3 protein. The repertoire holds 350,000 or so distinct CDR3 sequences, with around a sixth as singletons.

This receptor was taken from a woman between 50 and 59 years old with Graves' hyperthyroidism. The source material was blood. J is TRBJ2-2 and V is TRBV12-3 or TRBV12-4; 11 bases fit TRBD1. The CDR3 coding sequence is TGTGCCAGCAGCCGACCCCCGGGACAGGGGGTGCCCACCGGGGAGCTGTTTTTT. Translation gives CASSRPPGQGVPTGELFF.